Following are 22 T cell receptor beta chains from one sample sequenced in a study of Ad26.COV2.S vaccination and SARS-CoV-2 variants. Sequenced by immunoSEQ multiplex PCR; TCRdb stores in-frame clones only, minus some. Of fewer than 900,000 clones listed, around 89% are singletons. Regarding treatment: around 19 received Ad26.COV2.S at low or high dose, single or two shots; about 5 received placebo; per-sample allocation not given. Material that was analyzed had been drawn on day 63 after the first vaccine or placebo injection. Specimen: peripheral blood, collected in a trial of Ad26.COV2.S vaccine versus placebo. These receptors were obtained from a person aged 18 to 65 who received the Ad26.COV2.S COVID-19 vaccine or a placebo.

The chain is built from TRBV7-2 and TRBJ2-6; D gene unclear. V shed 6 bases and J shed 0 bases, with 12 bases lying between them. CDR1 SGHTA and CDR2 FQGNSA come from the germline V gene. The CDR3 length is 16 residues. CDR3 nucleotides: TGTGCCAGCAGTTTGCCCGTCCTCTCTGGGGCCAACGTCCTGACTTTC. Protein product: CASSLPVLSGANVLTF.

The chain links TRBV3-1 (or the pseudogene TRBV3-2) to TRBJ2-4; a weak D match, TRBD2 (7 bases). The CDR3 is 15 amino acids. The V end lost 1 base, the J end lost 9 bases, and 16 bases lay between the germline ends. Germline V lookup: CDR1 LGHDT, CDR2 YNNKEL (reference sequence). For the CDR3, the DNA is TGTGCCAGCAGCCAAGGGGGGGCGGCGGGAGCCATTCAGTACTTC. Protein sequence: CASSQGGAAGAIQYF.

This sequence joins TRBV6-6 and TRBJ2-3, with D perhaps TRBD2 (5 bases). V gave up 6 bases and J gave up 1 base, with 11 bases separating them. Germline CDR1 reads MNHNY; CDR2 reads SVGAGI (reference sequence). This CDR3 region has 14 residues. As DNA, the CDR3 is TGTGCCAGCAGGCGGGCGGGCGGCACAGATACGCAGTATTTT. It is translated as CASRRAGGTDTQYF.

The V gene is TRBV5-4, the J gene TRBJ2-1; 14 nucleotides align to TRBD2. Germline V gene lookup returns CDR1 SGHNT and CDR2 YYREEE (reference sequence). The CDR3 spans 15 residues. With 4 bases clipped from V and 6 bases from J, the junction kept 3 bases outside the gene matches. The CDR3 loop is CASSPGLAGVNEQFF. CDR3 nucleotides: TGTGCCAGCAGCCCGGGACTAGCGGGAGTCAATGAGCAGTTCTTC.

The CDR3 bases are TGCAGCATCCGAGCGGAAGGTCTGACAGATACGCAGTATTTT. The encoded protein is CSIRAEGLTDTQYF. This sequence joins TRBV29-1 and TRBJ2-3; weak D call: TRBD2 (5 bases). This CDR3 comprises 14 residues. From germline, CDR1 is SQVTM and CDR2 ANQGSEA. Trimming took off 8 bases at V and 3 bases at J, with 18 bases between the two ends.

The chain links TRBV7-8 to TRBJ1-2; 9 bases are shared with TRBD1. The length of the CDR3 is 16 residues. After removal of 4 bases from V and 3 bases from J, the junction contained 9 bases not matched to a gene. Germline CDR1 SGHVS, CDR2 FQNEAQ. The chain's CDR3 is CASSSGWGQGDYGYTF. CDR3 in DNA: TGTGCCAGCAGCTCCGGCTGGGGACAGGGAGACTATGGCTACACCTTC.

The V call is TRBV9, the J call TRBJ1-6; D uncertain. The V gene's germline CDR1 is SGDLS and CDR2 YYNGEE. The CDR3 contains 14 residues. Deletions cut 4 bases from V and 8 bases from J, with 13 bases between. CDR3 amino acids: CASSPTGQYSPLHF. As DNA, the CDR3 is TGTGCCAGCAGCCCGACGGGCCAGTATTCACCCCTCCACTTT.

The V and J genes are TRBV2 and TRBJ1-2; D perhaps matches TRBD1 (6 bases). Between the trimmed V and J ends, which lost 2 bases and 4 bases, there was a span of 11 bases. Germline V gene sequence: CDR1 SNHLY, CDR2 FYNNEI. The CDR3 length is 14 residues. This CDR3 is CASSELGGLYGYTF. The DNA of the CDR3 is TGTGCCAGCAGTGAACTCGGGGGGCTCTATGGCTACACCTTC.

The chain carries TRBV18 and TRBJ2-2, with D possibly TRBD1 on 7 matching bases. Trimming removed 3 bases at V and 9 bases at J, with 20 bases between. There are 16 residues in the CDR3. The germline V gene has CDR1 KGHSH and CDR2 LQKENI. The chain's CDR3 is CASSPGQPKGGRELFF. The CDR3 DNA reads as TGTGCCAGCTCACCGGGACAGCCAAAGGGGGGCCGGGAGCTGTTTTTT.

This clone has only one observation. The chain joins TRBV7-9 to TRBJ2-3; 8 nucleotides match TRBD2. V lost 4 bases, J lost 3 bases, and 6 bases stayed unmatched. CDR1 and CDR2 from the germline V gene are SEHNR and FQNEAQ (reference sequence). CDR3 length equals 15 residues. DNA for the CDR3: TGTGCCAGCAGCTCCCCCGGGGGGGATACAGATACGCAGTATTTT. Encoded protein: CASSSPGGDTDTQYF.

This clone was picked up one time. The chain links TRBV27 to TRBJ1-4; D is unclear. This CDR3 has 15 amino acids. Germline V gene data show CDR1 as MNHEY and CDR2 as SMNVEV (reference sequence). Trimming left V 5 bases short and J 6 bases short, with 16 bases between. Written as DNA, the CDR3 is TGTGCCAGCAGTACCGACACCTCTACCCATGAAAAACTGTTTTTT. This sequence encodes CASSTDTSTHEKLFF.

This clone was detected once. V usage is TRBV1 and J usage is TRBJ1-1. TRBV1 is recorded as a pseudogene. The CDR3 is 16 residues long. The CDR3 is CTSSQDSGTGNTEAFF. In DNA, the CDR3 is TGCACCAGCAGCCAAGATTCGGGAACGGGAAACACTGAAGCTTTCTTT.

This rearrangement joins TRBV27 to TRBJ1-6, with a tentative D call TRBD1 (5 bases). Per germline, CDR1 MNHEY and CDR2 SMNVEV (reference sequence). The CDR3 covers 16 residues. The V and J ends lost 8 bases and 12 bases respectively, with 26 bases between them. The CDR3 DNA is TGTGCCAGCGGGTGGTTTACAGGCCCGCCAGGTGGACCCCTCCACTTT. Amino acid sequence: CASGWFTGPPGGPLHF.

The CDR3 loop reads CASSQVWRLAGGVEQFF. The CDR3 DNA reads TGTGCCAGCAGCCAAGTCTGGCGACTAGCGGGAGGAGTTGAGCAGTTCTTC. The chain recombines TRBV3-1 (or the pseudogene TRBV3-2) with TRBJ2-1, with 13 bases identical to TRBD2. Losses at the gene ends were 1 base for V and 9 bases for J; bases not matched to a gene: 9. CDR3 length: 17 amino acids. The germline CDR1 and CDR2 sequences are LGHDT and YNNKEL (reference sequence).

The gene calls are TRBV4-3 and TRBJ2-2; D gene uncertain. The CDR3 runs to 14 residues. The V gene's germline CDR1 is LGHNA and CDR2 YSLEER. Trimming shortened V by 0 bases and J by 9 bases, and 11 bases separated the two germline ends. This CDR3 reads CASSQDLGQRELFF. Here the CDR3 DNA reads TGCGCCAGCAGCCAAGATCTGGGCCAGAGGGAGCTGTTTTTT.

This clone was recorded many times. The gene calls are TRBV10-3 and TRBJ1-6; no reliable D call. Germline lookup yields CDR1 ENHRY and CDR2 SYGVKD. Trimming pared 8 bases from V and 7 bases from J, leaving 15 bases between. There are 14 residues in the CDR3. Written as DNA, the CDR3 is TGTGCCATCGGGCCCCCGGATTGGAATTCACCCCTCCACTTT. This gives the protein CAIGPPDWNSPLHF.

The V gene is TRBV14, the J gene TRBJ1-4; no clear D gene. The CDR3 consists of 14 residues. With 2 bases removed from V and 5 bases from J, the gap between germline ends came to 9 bases. CDR1 SGHDN and CDR2 FVKESK come from the germline V gene. CDR3 in amino acids: CASSQPTRNEKLFF. The DNA of the CDR3 is TGTGCCAGCAGCCAACCAACAAGGAATGAAAAACTGTTTTTT.

This clone was detected only once. At the DNA level, this CDR3 is encoded by other sequences in the same sample as well. The chain uses TRBV15 and TRBJ2-7, with TRBD2 identical over 7 bases. Germline assignment: CDR1 LNHNV and CDR2 YYDKDF (reference sequence). J gave up 0 bases and V 0 bases, and 5 bases lay outside the gene matches. CDR3 size: 16 residues. Here the CDR3 DNA reads TGTGCCACCAGCAGAGATCGGGCTAGCGGCTCCTACGAGCAGTACTTC. It codes for CATSRDRASGSYEQYF. The full variable domain, its missing parts supplied by reference TRBV15 and TRBJ2-7, is DAMVIQNPRYQVTQFGKPVTLSCSQTLNHNVMYWYQQKSSQAPKLLFHYYDKDFNNEADTPDNFQSRRPNTSFCFLDIRSPGLGDTAMYLCATSRDRASGSYEQYFGPGTRLTVT.

The chain uses TRBV18 and TRBJ2-3, with no clear D. The germline V gene encodes CDR1 KGHSH and CDR2 LQKENI. The length of the CDR3 is 13 residues. Trimming shortened V by 4 bases and J by 0 bases, and 5 bases separated the two germline ends. The DNA of the CDR3 is TGTGCCAGCTCACTATCTAGCACAGATACGCAGTATTTT. This translates into CASSLSSTDTQYF.

The rearrangement links TRBV5-5 to TRBJ2-3, with 7 bases matching TRBD2. This CDR3 contains 14 residues. V was clipped by 4 bases and J by 4 bases; unmatched bases: 6. Germline V gene lookup returns CDR1 SGHKS and CDR2 YYEKEE (reference sequence). The CDR3 coding sequence is TGTGCCAGCAGCAGAGGACTAGGGGCAGATACGCAGTATTTT. It translates to CASSRGLGADTQYF.

On this clone: Other DNA sequences within the sample encode an identical CDR3. The chain uses TRBV7-9 and TRBJ1-3; D is uncertain. This CDR3 has 11 residues. V was clipped by 5 bases and J by 3 bases, with 2 bases between them. Germline CDR1 is SEHNR and CDR2 is FQNEAQ (reference sequence). CDR3 loop: CASSLGNTIYF. The CDR3 DNA is TGTGCCAGCAGCCTTGGAAACACCATATATTTT. The full variable domain, completed using reference TRBV7-9 and TRBJ1-3, is DTGVSQNPRHKITKRGQNVTFRCDPISEHNRLYWYRQTLGQGPEFLTYFQNEAQLEKSRLLSDRFSAERPKGSFSTLEIQRTEQGDSAMYLCASSLGNTIYFGEGSWLTVV.

This chain links TRBV11-1 with TRBJ2-2, with a tentative D call TRBD1 (6 bases). Per the germline V gene, CDR1 is SGHAT and CDR2 is FQDESV (reference sequence). The CDR3 spans 15 residues. Trimming removed 3 bases from V and 6 bases from J, with 14 bases in between. The CDR3 bases are TGTGCCAGCAGCTTTGGGACACCTGGGGCCGGGGAGCTGTTTTTT. Translated, it gives CASSFGTPGAGELFF.